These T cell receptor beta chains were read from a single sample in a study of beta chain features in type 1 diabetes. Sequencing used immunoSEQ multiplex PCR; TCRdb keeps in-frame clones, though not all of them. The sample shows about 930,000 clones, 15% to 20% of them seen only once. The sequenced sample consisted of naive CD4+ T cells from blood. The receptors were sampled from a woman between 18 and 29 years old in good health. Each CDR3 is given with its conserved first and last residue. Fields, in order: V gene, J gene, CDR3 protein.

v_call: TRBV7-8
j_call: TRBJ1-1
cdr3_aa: CASSSQPNPNTEAFF

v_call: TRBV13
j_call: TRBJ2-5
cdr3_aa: CASSAPGVQETQYF

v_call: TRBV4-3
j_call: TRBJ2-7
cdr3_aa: CASSRKLAGAGSYEQYF

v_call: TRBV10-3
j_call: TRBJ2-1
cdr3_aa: CAISESGGSKNEQFF

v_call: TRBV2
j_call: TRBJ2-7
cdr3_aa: CASVLQGVYEQYF

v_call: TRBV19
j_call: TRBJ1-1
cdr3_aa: CASSIKDRGIRNTEAFF

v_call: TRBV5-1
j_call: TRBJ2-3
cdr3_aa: CASSFQATGDTQYF

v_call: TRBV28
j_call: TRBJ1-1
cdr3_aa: CASRTTEAFF

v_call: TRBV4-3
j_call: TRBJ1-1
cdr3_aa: CASSQEAASEAFF

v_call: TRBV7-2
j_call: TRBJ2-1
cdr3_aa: CASSFERGSNEQFF

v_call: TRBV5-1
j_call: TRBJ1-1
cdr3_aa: CASTKDRERQGTEAFF

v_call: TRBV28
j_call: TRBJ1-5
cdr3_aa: CASSSLSGQGLVQPQHF

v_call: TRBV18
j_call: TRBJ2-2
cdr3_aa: CASSKGTGELFF

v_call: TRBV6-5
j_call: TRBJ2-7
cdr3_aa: CASWSSRQQEIEQYF

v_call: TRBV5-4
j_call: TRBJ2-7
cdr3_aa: CASSSLADLSSYEQYF

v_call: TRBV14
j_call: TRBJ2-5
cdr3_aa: CASSRRIVEETQYF

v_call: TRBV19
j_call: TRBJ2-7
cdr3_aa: CASSKSGPSSYEQYF

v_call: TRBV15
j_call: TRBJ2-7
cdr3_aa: CATSRGDGTYEQYF

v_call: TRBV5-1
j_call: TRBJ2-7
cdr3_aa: CASSLGTYYEQYF

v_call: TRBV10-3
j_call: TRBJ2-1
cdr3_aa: CAISKQREGRNEQFF

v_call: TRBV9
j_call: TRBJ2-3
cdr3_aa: CASSASQGAVGLAGVDTQYF

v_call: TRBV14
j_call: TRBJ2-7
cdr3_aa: CASSQATSYEQYF

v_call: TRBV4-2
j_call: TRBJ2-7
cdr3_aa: CASSQENTGGYFDEQYF

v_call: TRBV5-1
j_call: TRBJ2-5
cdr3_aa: CASSSTGGRKTQYF

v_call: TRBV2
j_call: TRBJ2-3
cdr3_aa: CASSEALGTPGTDTQYF

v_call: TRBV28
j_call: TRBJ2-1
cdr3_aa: CASRSYNEQFF

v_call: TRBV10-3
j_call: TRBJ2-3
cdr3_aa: CAIGADSTDTQYF

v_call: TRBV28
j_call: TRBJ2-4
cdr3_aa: CASSFEGRAKNIQYF

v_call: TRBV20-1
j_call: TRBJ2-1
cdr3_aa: CSAVGGVEQFF

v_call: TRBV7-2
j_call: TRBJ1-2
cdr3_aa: CASTIAGSSYGYTF

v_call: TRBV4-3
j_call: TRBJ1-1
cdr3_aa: CASSQQDHLNTEAFF

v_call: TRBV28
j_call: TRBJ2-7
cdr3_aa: CASSLEHQAYEQYF

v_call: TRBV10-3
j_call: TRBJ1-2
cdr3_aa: CAISASPTAVNYGYTF

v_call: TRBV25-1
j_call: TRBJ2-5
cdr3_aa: CASSGQETQYF

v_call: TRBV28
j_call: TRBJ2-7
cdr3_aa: CASNGGLLSYEQYF

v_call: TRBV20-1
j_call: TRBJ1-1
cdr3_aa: CSARKVTEAFF

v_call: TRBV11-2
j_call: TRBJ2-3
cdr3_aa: CASSFTLSSGTQYF

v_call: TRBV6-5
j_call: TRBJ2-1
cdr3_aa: CASSYEVAGNNEQFF